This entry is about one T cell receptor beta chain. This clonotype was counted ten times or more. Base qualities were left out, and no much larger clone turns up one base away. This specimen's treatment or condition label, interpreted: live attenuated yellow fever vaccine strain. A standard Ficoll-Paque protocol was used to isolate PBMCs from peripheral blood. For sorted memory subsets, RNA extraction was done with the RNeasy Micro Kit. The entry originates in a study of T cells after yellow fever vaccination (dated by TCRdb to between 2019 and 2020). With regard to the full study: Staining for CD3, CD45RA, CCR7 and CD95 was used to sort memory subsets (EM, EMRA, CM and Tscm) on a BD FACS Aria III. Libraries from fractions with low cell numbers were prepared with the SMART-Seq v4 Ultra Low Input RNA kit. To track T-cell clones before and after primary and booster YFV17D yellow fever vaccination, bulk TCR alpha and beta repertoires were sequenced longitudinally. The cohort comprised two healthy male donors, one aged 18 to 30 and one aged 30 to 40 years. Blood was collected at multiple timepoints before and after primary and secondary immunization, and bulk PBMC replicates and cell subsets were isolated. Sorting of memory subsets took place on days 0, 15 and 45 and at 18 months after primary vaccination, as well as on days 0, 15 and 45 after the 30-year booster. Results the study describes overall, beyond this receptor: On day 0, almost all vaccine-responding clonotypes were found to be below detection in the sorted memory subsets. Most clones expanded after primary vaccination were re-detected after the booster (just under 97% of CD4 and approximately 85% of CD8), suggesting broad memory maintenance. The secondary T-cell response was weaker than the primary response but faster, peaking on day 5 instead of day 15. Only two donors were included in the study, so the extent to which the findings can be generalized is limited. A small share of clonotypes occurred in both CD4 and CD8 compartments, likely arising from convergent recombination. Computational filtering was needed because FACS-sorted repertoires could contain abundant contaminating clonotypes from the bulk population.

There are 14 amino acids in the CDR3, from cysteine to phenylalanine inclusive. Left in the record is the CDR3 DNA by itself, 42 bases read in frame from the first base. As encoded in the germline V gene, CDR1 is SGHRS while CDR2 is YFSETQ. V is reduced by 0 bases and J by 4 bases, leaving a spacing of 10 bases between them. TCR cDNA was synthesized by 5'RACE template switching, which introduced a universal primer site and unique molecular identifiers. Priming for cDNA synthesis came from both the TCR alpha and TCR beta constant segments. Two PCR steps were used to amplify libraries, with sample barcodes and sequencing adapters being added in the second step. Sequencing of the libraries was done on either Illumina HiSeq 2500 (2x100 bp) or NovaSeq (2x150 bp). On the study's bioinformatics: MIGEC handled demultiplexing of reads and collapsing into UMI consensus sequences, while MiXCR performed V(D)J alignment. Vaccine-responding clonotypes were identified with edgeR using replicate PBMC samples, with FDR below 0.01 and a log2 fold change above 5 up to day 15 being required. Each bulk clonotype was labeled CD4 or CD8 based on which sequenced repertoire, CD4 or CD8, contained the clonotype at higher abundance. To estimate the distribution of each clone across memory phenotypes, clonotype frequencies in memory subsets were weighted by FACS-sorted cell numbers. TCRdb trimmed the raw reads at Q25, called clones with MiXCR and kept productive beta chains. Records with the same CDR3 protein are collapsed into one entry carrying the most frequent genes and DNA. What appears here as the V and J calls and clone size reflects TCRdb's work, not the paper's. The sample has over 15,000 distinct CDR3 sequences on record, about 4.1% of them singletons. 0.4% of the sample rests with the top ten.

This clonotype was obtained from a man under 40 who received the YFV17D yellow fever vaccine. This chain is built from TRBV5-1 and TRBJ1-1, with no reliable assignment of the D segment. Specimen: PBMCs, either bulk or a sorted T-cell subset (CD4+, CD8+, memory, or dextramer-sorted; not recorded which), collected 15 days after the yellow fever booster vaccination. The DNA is TGCGCCAGCAGCTTGGGAGGTTTTGGCACTGAAGCTTTCTTT. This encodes CASSLGGFGTEAFF.